This T cell receptor (beta chain) derives from a study of blood T cells in healthy people across ages. Study-wide results and limits: Age showed a roughly linear inverse relationship with TCR beta diversity per million T cells.

A J-beta primer mix and a sample-barcoded 5' primer were used in a second PCR of roughly 6 to 11 cycles. The study obtained at least 3 million CDR3-containing paired-end reads from every sample. MiXCR was run by TCRdb on the 5' RACE reads, yielding one entry per CDR3 protein. The sample comprises around 800,000 distinct CDR3 sequences, approximately 44% of which are singletons, and approximately 19% rests with the top ten. This clonotype was detected once. The antigen remains unidentified. This CDR3 contains 17 residues. For every donor, a draw yielded around 10 milliliters of peripheral blood. The rearrangement joins TRBV21-1 to TRBJ1-5. TRBV21-1 represents a pseudogene. The TCR comes from a man aged 55 to 70 in good health. The sample taken for sequencing was blood. CDR3 residues: CASSREAAGYSNQPQHF. DNA for the CDR3: TGTGCCAGCAGCAGAGAAGCGGCAGGCTATAGCAATCAGCCCCAGCATTTT.